This is a list of T cell receptor beta chains from one sample in a study of monozygotic twins with inflammatory bowel disease. From its re-call of the 5' RACE reads, TCRdb lists each CDR3 protein once, without DNA. With over 150,000 distinct CDR3 sequences in the sample, the ten largest clones hold about 2.4%. The sample comprised blood. The receptors were gathered from a human donor with ulcerative colitis or Crohn's disease, or a healthy co-twin of an affected twin (not recorded which). Each CDR3 is given with its conserved first and last residue.

J | V | CDR3
TRBJ2-1 | TRBV12-3/TRBV12-4 | CATKSGDFYNEQFF
TRBJ2-5 | TRBV12-3/TRBV12-4 | CASSLGTSGTRFSAQYF
TRBJ2-7 | TRBV5-1 | CASSMLGTSGYEQYF
TRBJ2-7 | TRBV3-1 | CASSPLGGPTTYEQYF
TRBJ2-1 | TRBV24-1 | CATSETAYFSYNEQFF
TRBJ2-1 | TRBV12-3/TRBV12-4 | CATVPGLVYNEQFF
TRBJ2-3 | TRBV6-2/TRBV6-3 | CASSYGQGARDTQYF
TRBJ2-5 | TRBV18 | CASISRLGETQYF
TRBJ2-7 | TRBV6-5 | CASSYSVNHYEQYF
TRBJ2-3 | TRBV3-1 | CASSQDVADTQYF
TRBJ2-4 | TRBV20-1 | CSGGGGRNMQYF
TRBJ1-2 | TRBV7-9 | CASSSQRHGYTF
TRBJ1-1 | TRBV5-4 | CASSFGGTEAFF
TRBJ2-6 | TRBV7-2 | CASSPRTRGANVLTF
TRBJ1-6 | TRBV5-1 | CASSLGQAVDSPLHF
TRBJ1-5 | TRBV18 | CASSPLRHNQPQHF
TRBJ2-3 | TRBV24-1 | CATSDSLLAGDTDTQYF
TRBJ1-1 | TRBV20-1 | CSARHGERGLAEAFF
TRBJ1-6 | TRBV5-1 | CASSRGNPPLHF
TRBJ1-6 | TRBV7-9 | CASSSAGGAVLTSPLHF
TRBJ2-1 | TRBV5-6 | CASSGQGAYNEQFF
TRBJ1-2 | TRBV15 | CATTQDGTNYGYTF
TRBJ2-2 | TRBV11-3 | CASSFGQNTGELFF
TRBJ2-3 | TRBV5-1 | CASSRGSSTDTQYF
TRBJ2-3 | TRBV20-1 | CSPTLFEREPPDTQYF
TRBJ2-1 | TRBV7-2 | CASSLPGLVNEQFF
TRBJ2-6 | TRBV5-1 | CASSLTPSGANVLTF
TRBJ2-7 | TRBV7-2 | CASLSQVREVPSYEQYF
TRBJ2-2 | TRBV23-1 | CASSPGGLAGNTGELFF
TRBJ1-2 | TRBV27 | CATSPAPNYGYTF